This TCR beta chain was captured by sequencing in a study of blood T cell repertoires in COVID-19. In the study overall: COVID-19 samples from acute and convalescent phases originated in the United States, Italy and Spain. In each case, the material was cDNA or gDNA derived from T cells, B-cell-depleted T cells, or PBMCs.

As originally analysed: Counts of nucleated cells, estimated from reference gene primer amplification, were obtained. TCRdb's table, derived via immunoSEQ multiplex PCR, lists solely in-frame clones and lacks some. D and trimming come from the DNA, and the V and J calls and clone size come from that table. The table has 130,000 or so clones, about 87% seen once. The CDR3 length is 14 residues. Germline V CDR1 and CDR2: SGHVS, FNYEAQ. The ends were cut back, 5 bases at V and 5 bases at J, with 15 bases in the middle. Patients from Seattle were sampled longitudinally, starting during active infection. The rearrangement uses TRBV7-6 and TRBJ2-5; D gene ambiguous. Source material: peripheral blood. This TCR was sampled from a human donor with COVID-19, enrolled during active disease. The donor label of this sample is uncertain. CDR3 in amino acids: CASSNIPPAETQYF. The DNA for the CDR3 is TGTGCCAGCAGCAACATCCCCCCAGCGGAGACCCAGTACTTC.